This is a list of T cell receptor beta chains from one sample in a study of T cell responses to AZD1222 COVID-19 vaccine. Libraries were prepared by immunoSEQ multiplex PCR; TCRdb keeps only in-frame clonotypes and omits some of them. The table lists more than 110,000 clones, approximately 90% of them singletons. Sequences were derived from peripheral blood, sampled on day 0 of AZD1222 vaccination. Every receptor here comes from an adult in good health. Each CDR3 is given without its conserved first and last residue. A clone size is listed for some rows: how often the clone was seen (once, few, many), or a class if it is expanded.

j_call: TRBJ2-5
clone_size: NA
v_call: TRBV6-5
cdr3_aa: ASRPTSLRETQY

j_call: TRBJ2-1
clone_size: NA
v_call: TRBV7-3
cdr3_aa: ASSRGRQKYNEQF

j_call: TRBJ2-1
clone_size: NA
v_call: TRBV27
cdr3_aa: ASSLLAGKYNEQF

j_call: TRBJ1-6
clone_size: NA
v_call: TRBV2
cdr3_aa: ASSERVAGGNSPLH

j_call: TRBJ2-3
clone_size: NA
v_call: TRBV6-4
cdr3_aa: ASSDSIGADTQY

j_call: TRBJ2-2
clone_size: NA
v_call: TRBV12-3/TRBV12-4
cdr3_aa: ASTLDPGELF

j_call: TRBJ1-5
clone_size: NA
v_call: TRBV5-4
cdr3_aa: ASSTDPARNQPQH

j_call: TRBJ2-1
clone_size: NA
v_call: TRBV27
cdr3_aa: ASSLGLGRDEQF

j_call: TRBJ2-7
clone_size: NA
v_call: TRBV18
cdr3_aa: ASSLGLARYEQY

j_call: TRBJ2-5
clone_size: NA
v_call: TRBV3-1/TRBV3-2
cdr3_aa: ASSQLPETQY

j_call: TRBJ1-1
clone_size: NA
v_call: TRBV18
cdr3_aa: ASSPEILTVLNTEAF

j_call: TRBJ2-5
clone_size: NA
v_call: TRBV5-4
cdr3_aa: ASSLGFGTEETQY

j_call: TRBJ1-2
clone_size: NA
v_call: TRBV4-2
cdr3_aa: ASSQDREGLYGYT

j_call: TRBJ1-6
clone_size: NA
v_call: TRBV30
cdr3_aa: AGRNHYNSPLH

j_call: TRBJ2-3
clone_size: NA
v_call: TRBV5-4
cdr3_aa: ASGRGVPPLAGLTDTQY

j_call: TRBJ1-6
clone_size: NA
v_call: TRBV6-5
cdr3_aa: ATREEFYNSPLH

j_call: TRBJ2-1
clone_size: NA
v_call: TRBV28
cdr3_aa: ASSAGTTYNEQF

j_call: TRBJ1-5
clone_size: NA
v_call: TRBV28
cdr3_aa: ASSFLFRGAMGQPQH

j_call: TRBJ2-2
clone_size: NA
v_call: TRBV12-5
cdr3_aa: ASARGAPNTGELF

j_call: TRBJ1-4
clone_size: NA
v_call: TRBV27
cdr3_aa: ASSSLGQGNEKLF

j_call: TRBJ2-7
clone_size: NA
v_call: TRBV11-2
cdr3_aa: ASSYIYEQY

j_call: TRBJ2-2
clone_size: NA
v_call: TRBV6-5
cdr3_aa: ASSYTDRRNTGELF

j_call: TRBJ1-3
clone_size: once
v_call: TRBV5-4
cdr3_aa: ASSDDRGKYPGNTIY

j_call: TRBJ1-5
clone_size: NA
v_call: TRBV12-3/TRBV12-4
cdr3_aa: ASSFRGEAQH

j_call: TRBJ1-6
clone_size: NA
v_call: TRBV6-5
cdr3_aa: ASILHQSLH

j_call: TRBJ2-1
clone_size: NA
v_call: TRBV18
cdr3_aa: ASSPSVEQF

j_call: TRBJ2-4
clone_size: NA
v_call: TRBV4-3
cdr3_aa: ASSQELTGVKNIQY

j_call: TRBJ2-5
clone_size: NA
v_call: TRBV5-1
cdr3_aa: ASSLGGRVSQETQY

j_call: TRBJ1-4
clone_size: NA
v_call: TRBV28
cdr3_aa: ASSSASSFPGEKLF

j_call: TRBJ1-1
clone_size: NA
v_call: TRBV13
cdr3_aa: ASSSAVTVEAF

j_call: TRBJ1-4
clone_size: NA
v_call: TRBV5-4
cdr3_aa: ASSWGREKKLF

j_call: TRBJ1-4
clone_size: NA
v_call: TRBV19
cdr3_aa: ASRKYNEKLF

j_call: TRBJ2-3
clone_size: NA
v_call: TRBV7-3
cdr3_aa: ASSLKLGPPTDTQY

j_call: TRBJ2-2
clone_size: once
v_call: TRBV6-6
cdr3_aa: ASSLPTGANTGELF

j_call: TRBJ2-2
clone_size: NA
v_call: TRBV4-1
cdr3_aa: ASSHAKGPAGELF

j_call: TRBJ1-1
clone_size: NA
v_call: TRBV21-1
cdr3_aa: ASRRRPFGVRNTEAF

j_call: TRBJ2-1
clone_size: NA
v_call: TRBV6-5
cdr3_aa: ASSRTEYNEQF

j_call: TRBJ1-2
clone_size: NA
v_call: TRBV19
cdr3_aa: ASSRSGGARGYT

j_call: TRBJ2-7
clone_size: NA
v_call: TRBV15
cdr3_aa: ATSPRGTGYEQY

j_call: TRBJ1-5
clone_size: once
v_call: TRBV27
cdr3_aa: ASRGLWGQPQH

j_call: TRBJ2-1
clone_size: NA
v_call: TRBV21-1
cdr3_aa: ATLGLAGVEEQF

j_call: TRBJ2-2
clone_size: NA
v_call: TRBV10-3
cdr3_aa: ASSKGRGNTGELF

j_call: TRBJ2-1
clone_size: NA
v_call: TRBV27
cdr3_aa: ASSLRAGTGGNEQF

j_call: TRBJ2-3
clone_size: NA
v_call: TRBV11-2
cdr3_aa: ASSLLSGSQNTQY

j_call: TRBJ2-6
clone_size: NA
v_call: TRBV2
cdr3_aa: ASNRDRIPSGANVLT

j_call: TRBJ2-7
clone_size: many
v_call: TRBV6-1
cdr3_aa: ASSEEAGATGQY

j_call: TRBJ1-2
clone_size: NA
v_call: TRBV5-6
cdr3_aa: ASSLADSYGYT

j_call: TRBJ1-1
clone_size: NA
v_call: TRBV12-5
cdr3_aa: ASGLVRRGATEAF

j_call: TRBJ2-2
clone_size: NA
v_call: TRBV18
cdr3_aa: ASSPIVGELF

j_call: TRBJ2-6
clone_size: NA
v_call: TRBV4-1
cdr3_aa: ASSQGQGTGANVLT

j_call: TRBJ1-1
clone_size: NA
v_call: TRBV15
cdr3_aa: ATSRLEQGNTEAF

j_call: TRBJ2-3
clone_size: NA
v_call: TRBV7-2
cdr3_aa: ASSRTSGRLEDTQY

j_call: TRBJ1-2
clone_size: NA
v_call: TRBV30
cdr3_aa: AWREKGYGYT